This TCR beta chain was captured in a study of regulatory T cells in long-lasting Graves disease. Looking at the study overall: Graves' patients diagnosed newly had used antithyroid drugs under 3 months.

The time point here: newly diagnosed GD, antithyroid drugs for less than 3 months. Generation of the TCR library employed RNA extracted from PBMCs. Germline V gives CDR1 ENHRY, CDR2 SYGVKD. This CDR3 is built from 14 residues. The V end was cut by 6 bases, the J end by 4 bases, with 15 bases between. Study-level findings and limits: Persistent cases favored TRBV28, TRBJ1-2 and TRBJ2-5.

This clonotype has just a few counts. What it binds is unknown. iRepertoire HTBI primers and Arm-PCR of CDR3 regions built TCR beta libraries. TCRdb redid the calling of the multiplex PCR reads with MiXCR, one entry per CDR3 protein. The profile shows about 620,000 distinct CDR3 sequences, about 15% of them singletons. The same sample was also studied in work on T cells in Graves' hyperthyroidism and ophthalmopathy.

The sequencing here drew on peripheral blood mononuclear cells (PBMCs), taken at new diagnosis, from a patient treated with antithyroid drugs. The chain recombines TRBV10-3 with TRBJ1-1; D call uncertain. The sequence came from a woman in her 30s with Graves disease. The CDR3 DNA is TGTGCCATCAGCCTGAGGACGGATAGCACTGAAGCTTTCTTT. Translated, it gives CAISLRTDSTEAFF.